The rows below give T cell receptor beta chains drawn from one sample of a study of cytomegalovirus exposure and HLA in healthy donors. The protocol was immunoSEQ multiplex PCR, while the TCRdb copy is restricted to in-frame clones and leaves out a portion. The table lists fewer than 150,000 clones, about 75% of them singletons. Sequencing was done on a sample of PBMCs. These TCRs come from a man aged 18 to 29 in good health and CMV-seronegative. Each CDR3 is given with its conserved first and last residue. A D gene is named only where the DNA matches it firmly. A row's size may be missing; if present it is once, few, many or a size class.

DNA: TGTGCCAGCAGTTTGGGACACCACTACGAGCAGTACTTC
CDR3: CASSLGHHYEQYF
size: -
V: TRBV27
D: -
J: TRBJ2-7

DNA: TGTGCCAGCAGTCAATCTCCCGACAGAGCGAACACTGAAGCTTTCTTT
CDR3: CASSQSPDRANTEAFF
size: -
V: TRBV27
D: -
J: TRBJ1-1

DNA: TGTACCAGCAGCTTAACATCAGCCTACGAGCAGTACTTC
CDR3: CTSSLTSAYEQYF
size: once
V: TRBV7-3
D: -
J: TRBJ2-7

DNA: TGTGCCAGCAGTCCCCTAGGGGGGGCAGCGCCCCAGCATTTT
CDR3: CASSPLGGAAPQHF
size: -
V: TRBV27
D: -
J: TRBJ1-5

DNA: TGTGCCAGTAGCAGGGGGATACAGGGGTTCGCTGAAGCTTTCTTT
CDR3: CASSRGIQGFAEAFF
size: -
V: TRBV19
D: TRBD1
J: TRBJ1-1

DNA: TGCGCCAGCAGTCCTGACTCGTCTACGAACCCTCGTGAGCAGTTCTTC
CDR3: CASSPDSSTNPREQFF
size: -
V: TRBV10-1
D: -
J: TRBJ2-1

DNA: TGTGCCAGCCGGACAGGGGTTTTGAGGAACACTGAAGCTTTCTTT
CDR3: CASRTGVLRNTEAFF
size: -
V: TRBV6-5
D: TRBD1
J: TRBJ1-1

DNA: TGCGCCAGCAGCCAAGGACTAGCGAGAGCCCTCTACAATGAGCAGTTCTTC
CDR3: CASSQGLARALYNEQFF
size: once
V: TRBV4-1
D: TRBD2
J: TRBJ2-1

DNA: TGTGCCTGGAGTGTACCGGGACTAGCGGGGTCGGCCACCTACGAGCAGTACTTC
CDR3: CAWSVPGLAGSATYEQYF
size: -
V: TRBV30
D: TRBD2
J: TRBJ2-7

DNA: TGTGCCAGCAGCTTTTATAGTTCTGAAGCTTTCTTT
CDR3: CASSFYSSEAFF
size: once
V: TRBV7-2
D: -
J: TRBJ1-1

DNA: TGTGCCAGCAGCCCGACAGGAACCTCTGGGGCCAACGTCCTGACTTTC
CDR3: CASSPTGTSGANVLTF
size: -
V: TRBV13
D: -
J: TRBJ2-6

DNA: TGTGCCAGCAGTGACGGGACAGGGGGTTCACCCCTCCACTTT
CDR3: CASSDGTGGSPLHF
size: -
V: TRBV6-4
D: TRBD1
J: TRBJ1-6

DNA: TGTGCCAGCAGCGCCACCTTAGGGCTAGCGGGAGGAGCAGATACGCAGTATTTT
CDR3: CASSATLGLAGGADTQYF
size: -
V: TRBV7-6
D: TRBD2
J: TRBJ2-3

DNA: TGTGCCAGCAGGGGGGACAGGCGGATTGATGAGCAGTTCTTC
CDR3: CASRGDRRIDEQFF
size: -
V: TRBV6-5
D: TRBD1
J: TRBJ2-1

DNA: TGTGCCAGCAGCTTTGGACTAGCGGGCCCAAACACCGGGGAGCTGTTTTTT
CDR3: CASSFGLAGPNTGELFF
size: -
V: TRBV7-9
D: TRBD2
J: TRBJ2-2

DNA: TGTGCCAGCAGTTCACGGAGCGGGGGACAAACAGATACGCAGTATTTT
CDR3: CASSSRSGGQTDTQYF
size: -
V: TRBV6-5
D: TRBD2
J: TRBJ2-3

DNA: TGTGCCAGCAGCAAGCTCCGACAGACCGTAGAGCAGTTCTTC
CDR3: CASSKLRQTVEQFF
size: -
V: TRBV11-2
D: -
J: TRBJ2-1

DNA: TGTGCCAGCAGCCAAGATGAGTCTAGCGGGACCTACGAGCAGTACTTC
CDR3: CASSQDESSGTYEQYF
size: -
V: TRBV4-2
D: TRBD2
J: TRBJ2-7

DNA: TGTGCCAGAAGCTTGTCGACAGGGGCCATACCTGAAGCTTTCTTT
CDR3: CARSLSTGAIPEAFF
size: -
V: TRBV7-5
D: -
J: TRBJ1-1

DNA: TGTGCCAGCAGCTTTGATGGGCAGGGCTACACCTTC
CDR3: CASSFDGQGYTF
size: -
V: TRBV11-3
D: -
J: TRBJ1-2

DNA: TGTGCCAGTAGTCCGGGGGTCCCCTCTGGGGCCAACGTCCTGACTTTC
CDR3: CASSPGVPSGANVLTF
size: -
V: TRBV19
D: -
J: TRBJ2-6

DNA: TGTGCCAGCAGTGAAGTGGACAGGCCGGGGTTCTATGGCTATACCTTC
CDR3: CASSEVDRPGFYGYTF
size: -
V: TRBV2
D: TRBD1
J: TRBJ1-2

DNA: TGTGCCAGCAGGCGGTGGGGGCAAGTAGATTTTGGCTACACCTTC
CDR3: CASRRWGQVDFGYTF
size: -
V: TRBV6-4
D: -
J: TRBJ1-2

DNA: TGTGCCAGCAGTCCAGACAGGGTATGGATCGTCCTCCACTTT
CDR3: CASSPDRVWIVLHF
size: -
V: TRBV27
D: TRBD1
J: TRBJ1-6

DNA: TGCGCCAGCAGTCCTATAGCGGGAGGCACAGATACGCAGTATTTT
CDR3: CASSPIAGGTDTQYF
size: -
V: TRBV10-2
D: TRBD2
J: TRBJ2-3

DNA: TGTGCCAGCAGTTTAACGGGGGGGGTTGAAGCTTTCTTT
CDR3: CASSLTGGVEAFF
size: few
V: TRBV28
D: -
J: TRBJ1-1

DNA: TGTGCCAGCAGCGGAGCGGGACACTCCTACGAGCAGTACTTC
CDR3: CASSGAGHSYEQYF
size: -
V: TRBV27
D: -
J: TRBJ2-7

DNA: TGTGCCAGTAGTATTGGGGGACAGGAGCAGTACTTC
CDR3: CASSIGGQEQYF
size: -
V: TRBV19
D: TRBD1
J: TRBJ2-7

DNA: TGTGCCAGCAGTTCCCGACAGTCCACTGAAGCTTTCTTT
CDR3: CASSSRQSTEAFF
size: once
V: TRBV2
D: -
J: TRBJ1-1

DNA: TGTGCCAGCAGCTTAGACGGCTCCTACGAGCAGTACTTC
CDR3: CASSLDGSYEQYF
size: -
V: TRBV11-2
D: -
J: TRBJ2-7

DNA: TGTGCCAGCAGCCGAGGACTAGCGGGAACGGAGACCCAGTACTTC
CDR3: CASSRGLAGTETQYF
size: few
V: TRBV7-7
D: TRBD2
J: TRBJ2-5

DNA: TGTGCCAGCAGTTTTCCGGGGGGAACCTACGAGCAGTACTTC
CDR3: CASSFPGGTYEQYF
size: -
V: TRBV27
D: TRBD2
J: TRBJ2-7

DNA: TGTGCCATCAAAGGACAGCTAATGAACACTGAAGCTTTCTTT
CDR3: CAIKGQLMNTEAFF
size: few
V: TRBV10-3
D: -
J: TRBJ1-1

DNA: TGTGCCAGCACCCTAAAGTTAGCGGGGTCTCGGGGCGAGCAGTACTTC
CDR3: CASTLKLAGSRGEQYF
size: -
V: TRBV13
D: TRBD2
J: TRBJ2-7

DNA: TGTGCCAGCGCTCGAGGGGGGAACACTGAAGCTTTCTTT
CDR3: CASARGGNTEAFF
size: few
V: TRBV2
D: -
J: TRBJ1-1

DNA: TGTGCCACCAGCAGCGAGGACAGGGAGCGGGGCTACACCTTC
CDR3: CATSSEDRERGYTF
size: -
V: TRBV15
D: TRBD1
J: TRBJ1-2

DNA: TGTGCCAGCACGGGGGACAGGGGAGTTGGCAATGAGCAGTTCTTC
CDR3: CASTGDRGVGNEQFF
size: -
V: TRBV28
D: TRBD1
J: TRBJ2-1

DNA: TGTGCAAGTCGCTTCGGACTAGCGGGGGGTTACTACGAGCAGTACTTC
CDR3: CASRFGLAGGYYEQYF
size: -
V: TRBV12-2
D: -
J: TRBJ2-7

DNA: TGTGCCAGTAGTATAGGAGCGACAGGGGGAGATGACTACACCTTC
CDR3: CASSIGATGGDDYTF
size: few
V: TRBV19
D: TRBD1
J: TRBJ1-2

DNA: TGTGCCTGGACCGTACAGTCGAACACTGAAGCTTTCTTT
CDR3: CAWTVQSNTEAFF
size: -
V: TRBV30
D: -
J: TRBJ1-1